Below are 31 T cell receptor beta chains sequenced from a single sample in a study of regulatory T cells in long-lasting Graves disease. Time point described: newly diagnosed GD, antithyroid drugs for less than 3 months. From RNA extracted from PBMCs, the TCR library was made. Both iRepertoire HTBI primers and Arm-PCR of CDR3 regions were used to build the TCR beta libraries. TCRdb passed the multiplex PCR reads through MiXCR, listing each CDR3 protein once. The table has a few hundred thousand distinct CDR3 sequences, approximately 18% seen once; the top ten hold around 11%. The data were also submitted as part of a second study, on T cells in Graves' hyperthyroidism and ophthalmopathy.

This sample comprised peripheral blood mononuclear cells (PBMCs), obtained at new diagnosis, from a patient treated with antithyroid drugs. These TCRs come from a woman aged 25-40 years with Graves disease.

This clonotype has ten or more counts. This chain links TRBV9 with TRBJ1-4; no definite D call. This CDR3 comprises 15 residues. V lost 2 bases to trimming and J lost 0 bases, with 8 bases between them. From germline, CDR1 is SGDLS and CDR2 YYNGEE. Here the CDR3 DNA reads TGTGCCAGCAGCGTCGGGCTCACAACTAATGAAAAACTGTTTTTT. Amino acids: CASSVGLTTNEKLFF.

At least ten counts were recorded for this clonotype. V is TRBV30 and J is TRBJ1-1; a weak D match, TRBD1 (6 bases). The CDR3 is made up of 14 amino acids. The germline CDR1 and CDR2 sequences are GTSNPN and SVGIG (reference sequence). Trimming left V 1 base short and J 3 bases short, with 12 bases between. The CDR3 region is CAWSGGTTDTEAFF. The CDR3 DNA follows: TGTGCCTGGAGTGGGGGGACAACGGACACTGAAGCTTTCTTT.

There are many counts of this clonotype. The chain employs TRBV5-1 and TRBJ2-4; 8 nucleotides line up with TRBD1. This CDR3 has 15 residues. Germline CDR1 reads SGHRS; CDR2 reads YFSETQ. The ends lost 6 bases at V and 0 bases at J; junction bases unmatched: 5. The CDR3, as DNA: TGCGCCAGCAAGGGGACAGGTTTAGCCAAAAACATTCAGTACTTC. This encodes CASKGTGLAKNIQYF.

The CDR3 coding sequence is TGCAGTGCTAGAGATCCCAGGCTAAACACTGAAGCTTTCTTT. Translated, it gives CSARDPRLNTEAFF. The gene calls are TRBV20-1 and TRBJ1-1; D gene uncertain. The ends were cut back, 0 bases at V and 2 bases at J, with 10 bases in the middle. Germline CDR1 reads DFQATT; CDR2 reads SNEGSKA (reference sequence). The CDR3 length is 14 residues.

This clonotype was seen at least ten times. This chain joins TRBV6-2 or TRBV6-3 and TRBJ2-7, with D perhaps matching TRBD2 (7 bases). CDR1 is MNHEY, CDR2 SVGEGT, per germline. The CDR3 contains 16 residues. With 2 bases removed from V and 5 bases from J, the gap between germline ends came to 19 bases. The CDR3 spells CASSYPGGLGLNEQYF. In DNA form, the CDR3 reads TGTGCCAGCAGTTACCCCGGGGGGCTGGGGTTAAACGAGCAGTACTTC.

A single count supports this clonotype. A single base separates this from a much larger clone, so it may be a read error. CDR3 nucleotide sequence: TGTGCCAGCAGTCCGACAGGGGGGGGACATGGCTACACCTTC. Amino acid sequence: CASSPTGGGHGYTF. The chain uses TRBV6-1 and TRBJ1-2; 9 bases match TRBD1. The V gene end was trimmed by 5 bases and the J gene end by 6 bases; junction bases not matched to a gene: 7. Germline lookup yields CDR1 MNHNS and CDR2 SASEGT. The CDR3 is 14 residues long.

This chain uses TRBV12-3 or TRBV12-4 with TRBJ2-2; D possibly matches TRBD1 or TRBD2 (6 bases each). Trimming shortened V by 0 bases and J by 2 bases, and 7 bases separated the two germline ends. The CDR3 covers 15 residues. The CDR3 here is CASSLAGGNTGELFF. DNA for the CDR3: TGTGCCAGCAGTTTAGCGGGGGGCAACACCGGGGAGCTGTTTTTT.

At least ten counts were recorded for this clonotype. The chain couples TRBV19 to TRBJ2-2; 8 bases are shared with TRBD2. The CDR3 runs to 16 residues. V shed 4 bases and J 0 bases; nucleotides not matched to a gene: 4. Germline-derived CDR1 and CDR2 are LNHDA and SQIVND (reference sequence). CDR3 nucleotides: TGTGCCAGTAGTACCGGACTAGCCTCGAACACCGGGGAGCTGTTTTTT. Protein product: CASSTGLASNTGELFF.

This clonotype was counted ten times or more. The rearrangement links TRBV7-2 to TRBJ1-2; 8 nucleotides line up with TRBD1. CDR1 is SGHTA and CDR2 is FQGNSA in the germline V gene. Losses at the gene ends were 4 bases for V and 7 bases for J; bases not matched to a gene: 14. The CDR3 is 16 amino acids. CDR3 loop: CASSSKGGPGGGGYTF. In DNA form, the CDR3 reads TGTGCCAGCAGCTCAAAGGGGGGTCCAGGGGGCGGTGGCTACACCTTC.

This clonotype was recorded at least ten times. This chain links TRBV27 with TRBJ1-6; 7 bases fit TRBD1. Per germline, CDR1 MNHEY and CDR2 SMNVEV (reference sequence). V lost 10 bases, J lost 10 bases, and 7 bases stayed unmatched. The CDR3 totals 12 residues. The CDR3 DNA is TGTGCCAACAACAGGGGAAGGTCACCCCTCCACTTT. It specifies CANNRGRSPLHF.

The sample holds one count of this clonotype. Here the CDR3 DNA reads TGTGCCAGCAGCTTAGGTCTGGGCGGAGGATACACTGAAGCTTTCTTT. Translation: CASSLGLGGGYTEAFF. The chain links TRBV11-1 to TRBJ1-1, with D uncertain. CDR1 is SGHAT, CDR2 FQDESV, per germline (reference sequence). The germline V and J ends were trimmed by 1 base and 3 bases, with 15 bases remaining between them. The CDR3 loop spans 16 amino acids.

This clonotype came up many times. The rearrangement links TRBV14 to TRBJ2-1; D is possibly TRBD2 (6 bases). In germline, CDR1 is SGHDN, CDR2 FVKESK. The CDR3 runs 16 residues. Trimming stripped 3 bases from V and 3 bases from J, with 15 bases between. DNA for the CDR3: TGTGCCAGCAGCCAGATTGCGGGGTGGGGCTACAATGAGCAGTTCTTC. Protein: CASSQIAGWGYNEQFF.

The V gene is TRBV12-3 or TRBV12-4, the J gene TRBJ2-1, with TRBD2 matching 14 bases. The V and J ends lost 6 bases and 9 bases, in that order; junction bases with no gene match: 10. CDR3 length: 16 amino acids. The CDR3 is CASSSRLAGGQGEQFF. Here the CDR3 DNA reads TGTGCCAGCAGCTCACGACTAGCGGGGGGGCAGGGTGAGCAGTTCTTC.

This clonotype was observed many times. The chain has TRBV12-3 or TRBV12-4 and TRBJ2-6; D remains ambiguous. This CDR3 comprises 14 residues. Trimming left V 4 bases short and J 0 bases short, with 4 bases between. The CDR3 DNA reads as TGTGCCAGCAGTTCCGGCTCTGGGGCCAACGTCCTGACTTTC. This translates into CASSSGSGANVLTF.

There are a few counts of this clonotype. A much larger clone lies one base from this, so it may be a read error. Because it lacks the conserved phenylalanine or tryptophan at the end, this CDR3 is likely a read error. CDR3 in amino acids: CASGLQGARTDTQYL. The DNA of the CDR3 is TGTGCCAGCGGGTTGCAGGGGGCGCGAACAGATACGCAGTATCTT. The chain links TRBV12-3 or TRBV12-4 to TRBJ2-3, with 8 bases fitting TRBD1. The length of the CDR3 is 15 residues. V was pared by 8 bases and J by 3 bases, with 10 bases of the junction left unmatched.

This clonotype was seen many times. An end of the junction differs from the germline gene, which may be a read error. This chain links TRBV7-3 with TRBJ2-5, with 7 bases identical to TRBD1. Germline V gives CDR1 SGHTA, CDR2 FQGTGA. CDR3 length equals 14 residues. Here the CDR3 DNA reads TGTGCTAGCAGCCGACAGGGAAGGCAAGAGACCCAGTACTTC. As protein: CASSRQGRQETQYF.

Concerning this clonotype itself: With only one base between it and a far larger clone, this is likely a read error. The genes are TRBV5-1 and TRBJ2-3; D remains unclear. The DNA end is a closer match to TRBJ2-7, so the J assignment may be wrong. The CDR3 contains 15 residues. Germline V lookup: CDR1 SGHRS, CDR2 YFSETQ. The CDR3 DNA is TGCGCCAGCAGCTTTACACTTGCGATGAACTACGAGCAGTACTTC. Translation gives CASSFTLAMNYEQYF.

This sequence joins TRBV12-3 or TRBV12-4 and TRBJ2-1; no firm D call. Trimming took 2 bases from V and 6 from J, leaving 17 bases between them. CDR3 length: 16 residues. In DNA, the CDR3 is TGTGCCAGCAGTTTAATGAGGATTAGGGCGAGCAATGAGCAGTTCTTC. Its protein product is CASSLMRIRASNEQFF.

This clonotype came up once. A read error is likely here: a far larger clone is one base away. V gene TRBV13 combines with J gene TRBJ2-3; unclear D gene. Per germline, CDR1 PRHDT and CDR2 FYEKMQ (reference sequence). The CDR3 contains 10 residues. The V and J ends lost 3 bases and 6 bases respectively, with 1 base between them. The CDR3 bases are TGTGCCAGCAGCTTCGATACGCAGTATTTT. Encoded protein: CASSFDTQYF. The full variable domain, rest sourced from reference TRBV13 and TRBJ2-3, is AAGVIQSPRHLIKEKRETATLKCYPIPRHDTVYWYQQGPGQDPQFLISFYEKMQSDKGSIPDRFSAQQFSDYHSELNMSSLELGDSALYFCASSFDTQYFGPGTRLTVL.

This clonotype was seen ten or more times. This chain connects TRBV30 to TRBJ1-2; D not certain. Trimming left V 0 bases short and J 8 bases short, with 10 bases between. The germline V gene encodes CDR1 GTSNPN and CDR2 SVGIG (reference sequence). The CDR3 covers 12 residues. The CDR3 DNA sequence: TGTGCCTGGAGTGTCGGGGTCGGAGGCTACACCTTC. Its protein product is CAWSVGVGGYTF.

This clonotype appeared many times. The chain is built from TRBV12-5 and TRBJ1-2, with a weak D call TRBD1 (5 bases). This CDR3 is 14 amino acids long. Between the trimmed V and J ends, which lost 3 bases and 11 bases, there was a span of 19 bases. The V gene's germline CDR1 is LGHNT and CDR2 FRNRAP. The CDR3 bases are TGTGCTAGTGGTTTCTCCGGGGGGGTACCGGATTACACCTTC. The encoded protein is CASGFSGGVPDYTF. The variable domain in full, completed from reference TRBV12-5 and TRBJ1-2, reads DARVTQTPRHKVTEMGQEVTMRCQPILGHNTVFWYRQTMMQGLELLAYFRNRAPLDDSGMPKDRFSAEMPDATLATLKIQPSEPRDSAVYFCASGFSGGVPDYTFGSGTRLTVV.

This clonotype was counted ten times or more. This chain uses TRBV7-2 with TRBJ2-1; 10 bases are a match to TRBD2. The CDR3 runs 15 residues. Losses at the gene ends were 5 bases for V and 7 bases for J; bases not matched to a gene: 8. Germline lookup yields CDR1 SGHTA and CDR2 FQGNSA. CDR3: CASSPSGRALNEQFF. The CDR3 bases are TGTGCCAGCAGCCCCAGCGGGAGGGCCTTAAATGAGCAGTTCTTC.

The V and J genes are TRBV20-1 and TRBJ2-1; 8 nucleotides align to TRBD1. V shed 1 base and J 0 bases; nucleotides not matched to a gene: 5. CDR3 length: 16 amino acids. The germline gives CDR1 DFQATT, CDR2 SNEGSKA (reference sequence). The CDR3 region is CSARGGQGSSYNEQFF. The CDR3 DNA reads as TGCAGTGCTAGAGGTGGACAGGGCAGCTCCTACAATGAGCAGTTCTTC.

This clonotype was seen repeatedly, ten times or more. J is TRBJ2-7 and V is TRBV6-1; D not resolved. The ends were cut back, 4 bases at V and 2 bases at J, with 12 bases in the middle. Germline V lookup: CDR1 MNHNS, CDR2 SASEGT. The CDR3 sequence is 14 residues long. CDR3 bases: TGTGCCAGCAGTGCTTCAAAACCCCCCTACGAGCAGTACTTC. Its protein is CASSASKPPYEQYF.

In the case of this clonotype: The junction and the germline gene differ at one end; a read error may be behind it. V is TRBV28 and J is TRBJ2-7; D is possibly TRBD2 (6 bases). CDR1 is MDHEN, CDR2 SYDVKM, per germline. The CDR3 consists of 12 residues. The DNA for the CDR3 is TGTGCCAGCAGTTTTTATCGAGAGGGGAGGAACTTC. Its translation: CASSFYREGRNF.

At least ten counts were recorded for this clonotype. The chain recombines TRBV6-1 with TRBJ2-7; TRBD2 might be the D (7 bases). V was trimmed by 0 bases and J by 3 bases, leaving 24 bases between them. The CDR3 is 19 amino acids. The germline gives CDR1 MNHNS, CDR2 SASEGT. The CDR3: CASSEASVYLGGALYEQYF. The CDR3 DNA sequence: TGTGCCAGCAGTGAAGCGTCTGTCTACTTAGGGGGGGCCCTCTACGAGCAGTACTTC.

This clonotype was detected ten times or more. The rearrangement uses TRBV6-2 or TRBV6-3 and TRBJ2-1; 8 nucleotides agree with TRBD2. Germline CDR1 reads MNHEY; CDR2 reads SVGEGT. Trimming at V came to 2 bases and at J to 10 bases, leaving 4 bases not matched to a gene. The CDR3 has 13 residues. The CDR3 reads CASSYAGGSEQFF. DNA of the CDR3: TGTGCCAGCAGTTACGCGGGGGGCTCGGAGCAGTTCTTC.

There are many counts of this clonotype. This sequence joins TRBV3-1 and TRBJ1-2; tentatively, D is TRBD1 (6 bases). Trimming removed 1 base at V and 2 bases at J, with 11 bases between. The CDR3 has 15 amino acids. In germline, CDR1 is LGHDT, CDR2 YNNKEL (reference sequence). For the CDR3, the DNA is TGTGCCAGCAGCCAAGGGGGCCAGGGGAACTATGGCTACACCTTC. Its translation: CASSQGGQGNYGYTF.

The V call is TRBV29-1, the J call TRBJ2-3; the D gene could be TRBD1 or TRBD2 (5 bases each). CDR3 length: 16 residues. The V gene lost 6 bases and the J gene lost 0 bases, with 19 bases spanning the gap. Germline V CDR1 and CDR2: SQVTM, ANQGSEA. This CDR3 is CSVPGGPLSSTDTQYF. In DNA form, the CDR3 reads TGCAGCGTCCCTGGGGGTCCTCTCTCTAGCACAGATACGCAGTATTTT.

Many counts were recorded for this clonotype. The chain links TRBV6-9 to TRBJ2-2; no definite D call. Trimming removed 3 bases at V and 0 bases at J, with 11 bases between. The CDR3 has 16 residues. In germline, CDR1 is MNHGY, CDR2 SVAAGI. The CDR3, as DNA: TGTGCCAGCAGTTACTCGAACAGAGCGAACACCGGGGAGCTGTTTTTT. Residues: CASSYSNRANTGELFF.

Many counts were recorded for this clonotype. The CDR3 loop is CASKETGDTGELFF. In nucleotides, the CDR3 is TGTGCCAGCAAAGAGACAGGGGACACCGGGGAGCTGTTTTTT. The chain recombines TRBV6-1 with TRBJ2-2, with 8 bases matching TRBD1. Germline V gene lookup returns CDR1 MNHNS and CDR2 SASEGT. V lost 7 bases to trimming and J lost 3 bases; unmatched junction nucleotides: 4. The CDR3 extends over 14 amino acids.